The source of this T cell receptor beta chain is a study of CXCR3-negative and CXCR3-positive naive CD8 T cells. Study conclusions and caveats: Higher TRB CDR3 hydrophobicity marked CXCR3-positive naive cells relative to CXCR3-negative naive cells.

It was by 5' RACE with UMI labels that the TRB cDNA libraries were prepared. Using the 5' RACE reads, TCRdb records one entry per CDR3 protein without DNA. The sample spans 150,000 to 180,000 distinct CDR3 sequences; the ten largest clones claim about 0.44%. CDR1 and CDR2 from the germline V gene are SEHNR and FQNEAQ (reference sequence). The length of the CDR3 is 15 residues. As concerns this clonotype: Antigen: not known.

V gene TRBV7-9 combines with J gene TRBJ1-1; lacking DNA, the TRBD1 call made by TCRdb goes unchecked. Sequenced material: naive CXCR3+ CD8+ T cells from blood. Documented subset: CD45RO-CCR7+CD27+CD95- naive CD8+ T cells expressing CXCR3 (TNR3+). This sequence originates from a human donor in good health. Some clones in this sample may be carry-over from other donors' samples. Here the CDR3 reads CASSFGQGLNTEAFF. Together with reference TRBV7-9 and TRBJ1-1, the CDR3 gives the full variable domain: DTGVSQNPRHKITKRGQNVTFRCDPISEHNRLYWYRQTLGQGPEFLTYFQNEAQLEKSRLLSDRFSAERPKGSFSTLEIQRTEQGDSAMYLCASSFGQGLNTEAFFGQGTRLTVV.